Following are 7 T cell receptor beta chains from one sample sequenced in a study of blood T cell repertoires in COVID-19. Sequencing was performed with immunoSEQ multiplex PCR; in TCRdb, only in-frame clones are kept and a portion is missing. The sample has about 200,000 clones, around 89% seen once. The sequencing input was peripheral blood. The receptor source for this set is a man in his fifties or sixties with acute or convalescent COVID-19.

The chain couples TRBV6-1 to TRBJ1-2, with TRBD1 identical over 8 bases. Germline trimming cut 0 bases from V and 6 bases from J; bases unmatched to any gene: 3. The germline V gene encodes CDR1 MNHNS and CDR2 SASEGT. This CDR3 comprises 14 residues. CDR3 sequence: CASSEARTGHGYTF. In nucleotides, the CDR3 is TGTGCCAGCAGTGAAGCAAGGACAGGGCATGGCTACACCTTC.

The V gene is TRBV10-2, the J gene TRBJ1-1; D possibly corresponds to TRBD1 (5 bases). With 6 bases removed from V and 1 base from J, the gap between germline ends came to 9 bases. The CDR3 runs 13 residues. CDR1 is WSHSY, CDR2 SAAADI, per germline. CDR3 coding DNA: TGCGCCAGCAGCATTGGACAGAACACTGAAGCTTTCTTT. Translating gives CASSIGQNTEAFF.

This clone was recorded only once. This chain connects TRBV6-6 to TRBJ2-7; the match to TRBD2 covers 7 bases. CDR1 is MNHNY and CDR2 is SVGAGI in the germline V gene (reference sequence). V shed 0 bases and J 4 bases; nucleotides not matched to a gene: 6. The CDR3 is made up of 15 amino acids. CDR3 sequence: CASSYSSTSAYEQYV. The CDR3 DNA reads TGTGCCAGCAGTTACTCGTCTACTAGCGCTTACGAGCAGTACGTC.

The chain uses TRBV28 and TRBJ2-1, with unresolved D. Germline CDR1 reads MDHEN; CDR2 reads SYDVKM. Deletions cut 7 bases from V and 4 bases from J, with 11 bases between. This CDR3 comprises 13 residues. The CDR3 here is CASTFSKYNEQFF. The DNA of the CDR3 is TGTGCCAGCACTTTCTCTAAGTACAATGAGCAGTTCTTC. The full variable domain, rest sourced from reference TRBV28 and TRBJ2-1, is DVKVTQSSRYLVKRTGEKVFLECVQDMDHENMFWYRQDPGLGLRLIYFSYDVKMKEKGDIPEGYSVSREKKERFSLILESASTNQTSMYLCASTFSKYNEQFFGPGTRLTVL.

The gene calls are TRBV5-1 and TRBJ1-4; D remains ambiguous. The germline CDR1 and CDR2 sequences are SGHRS and YFSETQ. V was shortened by 7 bases and J by 3 bases, with 13 bases between the two germline ends. This CDR3 region has 14 residues. CDR3 amino acids: CASGREHPNEKLFF. The DNA for the CDR3 is TGCGCCAGCGGGCGAGAACATCCTAATGAAAAACTGTTTTTT.

The V gene is TRBV28, the J gene TRBJ1-5; TRBD1 is a possible D gene (5 bases). Per the germline V gene, CDR1 is MDHEN and CDR2 is SYDVKM. The CDR3 runs to 15 residues. Trimming cost V 2 bases and J 3 bases, with 11 bases left between them. The CDR3 here is CASSLRGSVNQPQHF. CDR3 DNA: TGTGCCAGCAGTTTAAGGGGATCGGTCAATCAGCCCCAGCATTTT.

The CDR3 here is CASKTGVQQFF. CDR3 DNA: TGTGCCAGCAAAACTGGAGTTCAGCAGTTCTTC. The rearrangement uses TRBV28 and TRBJ2-1; D remains ambiguous. The CDR3 has 11 residues. CDR1 is MDHEN, CDR2 SYDVKM, per germline. Trimming took 7 bases from V and 11 from J, leaving 12 bases between them.